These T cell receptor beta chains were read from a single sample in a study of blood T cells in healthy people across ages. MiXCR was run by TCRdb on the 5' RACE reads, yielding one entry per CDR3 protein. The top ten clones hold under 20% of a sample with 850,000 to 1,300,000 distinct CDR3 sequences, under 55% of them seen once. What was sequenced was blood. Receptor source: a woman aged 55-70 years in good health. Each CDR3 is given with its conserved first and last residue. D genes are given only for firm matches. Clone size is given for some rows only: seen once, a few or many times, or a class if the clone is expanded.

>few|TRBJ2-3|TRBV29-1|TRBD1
CSSRGKPDTQYF
TGCAGCTCCAGGGGGAAACCAGATACGCAGTATTTT
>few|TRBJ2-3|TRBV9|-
CASSPLGNLGDTQYF
TGTGCCAGCAGCCCACTGGGGAATCTAGGAGATACGCAGTATTTT
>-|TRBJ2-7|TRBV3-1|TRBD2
CASRGSNEQYF
TGTGCCAGCCGCGGGAGCAACGAGCAGTACTTC
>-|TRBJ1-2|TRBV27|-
CASSTTGILGYTF
TGTGCCAGCAGTACTACAGGGATTCTGGGCTACACCTTC
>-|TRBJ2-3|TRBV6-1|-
CANSQGGTQYF
TGTGCCAACTCACAGGGAGGTACGCAGTATTTT
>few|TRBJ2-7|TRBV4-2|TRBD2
CASSQNAGVYEQYF
TGTGCCAGCAGCCAGAATGCGGGAGTCTACGAGCAGTACTTC
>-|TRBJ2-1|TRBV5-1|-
CASSLGAGQFF
TGCGCCAGCAGCTTGGGGGCAGGGCAGTTCTTC
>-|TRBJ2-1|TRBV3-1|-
CASSQDSWGGDEQFF
TGTGCCAGCAGCCAAGACTCGTGGGGAGGCGATGAGCAGTTCTTC
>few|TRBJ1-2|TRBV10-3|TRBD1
CAILTGNYGYTF
TGTGCCATCCTGACAGGGAACTATGGCTACACCTTC
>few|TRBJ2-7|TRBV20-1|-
CSARPSVLGLGEQYF
TGCAGTGCTAGACCCTCGGTTCTGGGACTCGGCGAGCAGTACTTC
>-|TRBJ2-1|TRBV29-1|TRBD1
CSVIRGLASNEQFF
TGCAGCGTAATCAGGGGGCTAGCGAGCAATGAGCAGTTCTTC
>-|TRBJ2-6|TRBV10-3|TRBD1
CAISERQGSGANVLTF
TGTGCCATCAGTGAGAGACAGGGCTCTGGGGCCAACGTCCTGACTTTC
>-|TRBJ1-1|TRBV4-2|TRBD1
CASSLRQGADTEAFF
TGTGCCAGCAGCCTTCGACAGGGGGCGGACACTGAAGCTTTCTTT
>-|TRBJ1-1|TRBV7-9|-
CASSLGVGSMNTEAFF
TGTGCCAGCAGCTTAGGAGTTGGGAGCATGAACACTGAAGCTTTCTTT
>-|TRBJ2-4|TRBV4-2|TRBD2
CASSQLAGGPGEQYF
TGTGCCAGCAGCCAACTAGCGGGAGGGCCGGGGGAGCAGTACTTC
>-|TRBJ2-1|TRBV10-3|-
CVISGDRPNYNEQFF
TGTGTCATCAGCGGCGATCGGCCGAACTACAATGAGCAGTTCTTC
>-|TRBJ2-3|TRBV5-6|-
CASSHQLDTQYF
TGTGCCAGCAGCCATCAATTAGATACGCAGTATTTT
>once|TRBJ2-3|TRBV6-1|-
CASSEALGPQYF
TGTGCCAGCAGTGAAGCGCTGGGGCCGCAGTATTTT
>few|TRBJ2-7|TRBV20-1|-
CSARNGIRSYEQYF
TGCAGTGCTCGTAATGGGATCCGCTCCTACGAGCAGTACTTC
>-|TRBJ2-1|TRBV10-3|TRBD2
CAGGTSGTYNEQFF
TGTGCCGGAGGGACTAGCGGGACTTACAATGAGCAGTTCTTC
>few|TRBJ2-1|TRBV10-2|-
CASRDSTYNEQFF
TGCGCCAGCAGGGACAGTACCTACAATGAGCAGTTCTTC
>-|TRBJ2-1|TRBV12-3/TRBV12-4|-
CASISLLGRQFF
TGTGCCAGCATCTCCCTCTTGGGCCGACAGTTCTTC
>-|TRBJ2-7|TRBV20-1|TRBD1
CSAEPPGQGAYEQYF
TGCAGTGCGGAACCTCCGGGACAGGGTGCCTACGAGCAGTACTTC
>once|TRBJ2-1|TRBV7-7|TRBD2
CASSVGLAGGGSYNEQFF
TGTGCCAGCAGCGTCGGACTAGCGGGAGGAGGGTCCTACAATGAGCAGTTCTTC
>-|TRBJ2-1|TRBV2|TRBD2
CASRPGLAGVEQFF
TGTGCCAGCAGACCGGGACTAGCGGGAGTAGAGCAGTTCTTC
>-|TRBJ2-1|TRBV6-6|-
CASSTRGGNNEQFF
TGTGCCAGCAGTACGAGGGGCGGAAACAATGAGCAGTTCTTC
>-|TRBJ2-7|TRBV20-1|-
CSANDWGSYEQYF
TGCAGTGCTAATGACTGGGGTTCCTACGAGCAGTACTTC
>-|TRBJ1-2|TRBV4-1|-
CASSQEGPTNYGYTF
TGCGCCAGCAGCCAAGAGGGGCCTACTAACTATGGCTACACCTTC